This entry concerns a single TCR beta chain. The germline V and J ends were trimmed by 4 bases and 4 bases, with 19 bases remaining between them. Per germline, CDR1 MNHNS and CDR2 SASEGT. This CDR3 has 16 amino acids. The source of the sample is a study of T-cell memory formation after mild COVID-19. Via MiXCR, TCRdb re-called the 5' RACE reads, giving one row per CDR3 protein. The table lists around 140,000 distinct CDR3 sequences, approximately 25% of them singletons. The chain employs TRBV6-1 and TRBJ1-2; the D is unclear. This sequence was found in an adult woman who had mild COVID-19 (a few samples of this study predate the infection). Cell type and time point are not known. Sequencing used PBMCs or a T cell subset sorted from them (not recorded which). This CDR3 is CASSGSGPPSFYGYTF. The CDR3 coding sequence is TGTGCCAGCAGTGGGTCGGGCCCTCCCTCGTTCTATGGCTACACCTTC.